The clone carrying this T cell receptor beta chain was picked up a small number of times. Its antigen remains unidentified. The collection from each donor was one heparinised blood draw averaging roughly 0.12 L. CD45RO/CCR7/CD25/CD127/CD95/CD27 staining was used to isolate CD4+ naive, central memory, regulatory and stem cell-like memory cells by sorting. The data are from a study of beta chain features in type 1 diabetes. Study-wide results and limits: Insertion counts at VDJ junctions were lower in type 1 diabetes patients, who also showed more deletions there. Shorter TCRB CDR3s, moderately but significantly so, marked every one of the four CD4+ subsets in Type 1 diabetes patients.

V dropped 5 bases and J dropped 2 bases, with 19 bases sitting between them. Looked up from germline, CDR1 is SGDLS and CDR2 is YYNGEE. The CDR3 totals 16 residues. Sequencing targeted expressed TCRB transcripts, as all isolated RNA had been reverse transcribed. Produced via immunoSEQ multiplex PCR; TCRdb's table is partial and in-frame only. Among around 280,000 clones listed, approximately 15% were seen once. This clonotype was obtained from a man aged 18 to 29 with type 1 diabetes. The sequenced material came from naive CD4+ T cells from blood. This chain links TRBV9 with TRBJ2-5; TRBD1 might be the D (8 bases). The CDR3 sequence: CASSHRGGRGQETQYF. The CDR3, as DNA: TGTGCCAGCAGTCACAGGGGGGGAAGAGGTCAAGAGACCCAGTACTTC.